Described below is a single T cell receptor beta chain sequence and its context. No antigen is known for it. Time point: newly diagnosed GD, antithyroid drugs for less than 3 months. PBMC RNA was the source of the TCR library. EDTA tubes collected roughly 10 milliliters of peripheral blood. The sample originates from a study of regulatory T cells in long-lasting Graves disease. Study-level background: Graves' patients who were just diagnosed had used antithyroid drugs for under 3 months.

The authors built TCR beta libraries using iRepertoire HTBI primers and Arm-PCR of CDR3 regions. TCRdb re-derived calls from the multiplex PCR reads in MiXCR, one entry per CDR3 protein. Among around 400,000 distinct CDR3 sequences listed, around 15% were seen once. The V gene's germline CDR1 is MNHEY and CDR2 SMNVEV (reference sequence). The CDR3 is 15 amino acids. The V and J ends lost 6 bases and 7 bases, in that order; junction bases with no gene match: 5. Overall study results and limits: Patients with persistent disease showed a bias toward TRBV28, TRBJ1-2 and TRBJ2-5. Public clonotype sharing was higher in persistent than newly diagnosed patients.

V is TRBV27 and J is TRBJ2-1, with 14 nucleotides matching TRBD2. Sequencing was performed on peripheral blood mononuclear cells (PBMCs), taken at new diagnosis, from a patient treated with antithyroid drugs. The sequence derives from a female donor with Graves disease. This chain's CDR3 is CASRKRLAGGNEQFF. CDR3 DNA: TGTGCCAGCAGAAAGCGACTAGCGGGAGGGAATGAGCAGTTCTTC.